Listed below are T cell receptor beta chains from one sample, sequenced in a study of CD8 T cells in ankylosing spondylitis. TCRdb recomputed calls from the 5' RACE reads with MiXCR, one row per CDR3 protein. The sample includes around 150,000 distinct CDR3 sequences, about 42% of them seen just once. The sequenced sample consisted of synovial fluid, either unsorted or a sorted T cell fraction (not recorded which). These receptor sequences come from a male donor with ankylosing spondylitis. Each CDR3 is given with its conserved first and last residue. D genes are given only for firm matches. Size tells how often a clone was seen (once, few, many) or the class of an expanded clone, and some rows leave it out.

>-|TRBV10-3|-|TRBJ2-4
CAIRPGPPDLAKNIQYF
TGTGCCATCAGACCGGGCCCACCTGACTTAGCCAAAAACATTCAGTACTTC
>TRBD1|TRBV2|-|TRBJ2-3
CASSGPGQGKWTDTQYF
TGTGCCAGCAGCGGACCGGGACAGGGGAAGTGGACAGATACGCAGTATTTT
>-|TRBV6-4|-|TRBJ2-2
CASSQGPGTGELFF
TGTGCCAGCAGCCAGGGGCCGGGCACCGGGGAGCTGTTTTTT
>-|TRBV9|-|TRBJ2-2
CASSAPEPNETGELFF
TGTGCCAGCAGCGCACCAGAGCCCAATGAAACCGGGGAGCTGTTTTTT
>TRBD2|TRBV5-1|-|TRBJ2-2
CASSLATSGANTGELFF
TGCGCCAGCAGCTTGGCGACTAGCGGAGCGAACACCGGGGAGCTGTTTTTT
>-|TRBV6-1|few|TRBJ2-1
CASSEGVPNEQFF
TGTGCCAGCAGTGAAGGGGTACCCAATGAGCAGTTCTTC
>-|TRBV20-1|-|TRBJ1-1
CSARDGGEGTEAFF
TGCAGTGCTAGAGATGGTGGGGAGGGCACTGAAGCTTTCTTT
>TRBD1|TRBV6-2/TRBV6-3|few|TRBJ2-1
CASSPGTGHNEQFF
TGTGCCAGCAGTCCCGGGACAGGTCACAATGAGCAGTTCTTC
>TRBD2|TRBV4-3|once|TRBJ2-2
CASSPSGWKAGVFTGELFF
TGCGCCAGCAGCCCCAGTGGGTGGAAGGCGGGAGTCTTTACCGGGGAGCTGTTTTTT
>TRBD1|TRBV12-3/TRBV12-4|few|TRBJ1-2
CASSTPGTDYTF
TGTGCCAGCAGTACCCCAGGGACAGACTACACCTTC
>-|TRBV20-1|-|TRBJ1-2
CSARCPLDGGTRFYGYTF
TGCAGTGCTAGATGCCCATTGGATGGGGGGACCCGTTTCTATGGCTACACCTTC
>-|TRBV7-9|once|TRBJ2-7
CASSVAPVGVRNEQYF
TGTGCCAGCAGCGTAGCGCCTGTTGGGGTGAGGAACGAGCAGTACTTC
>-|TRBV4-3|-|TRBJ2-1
CASSQYPPGYHNEQFF
TGCGCCAGCAGCCAATACCCTCCGGGGTACCACAATGAGCAGTTCTTC
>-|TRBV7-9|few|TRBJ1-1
CASSLGERDEAFF
TGTGCCAGCAGCTTAGGGGAGAGGGATGAAGCTTTCTTT
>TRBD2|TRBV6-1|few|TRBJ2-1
CASSTTSGGANEQFF
TGTGCCAGCAGTACGACTAGCGGGGGTGCCAATGAGCAGTTCTTC
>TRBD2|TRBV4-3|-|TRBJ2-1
CASSQDLITSGSPNEQFF
TGCGCCAGCAGCCAAGACCTTATAACTAGCGGGAGTCCCAATGAGCAGTTCTTC
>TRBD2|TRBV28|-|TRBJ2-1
CASSAPGLAGPYNEQFF
TGTGCCAGCAGTGCCCCCGGACTAGCGGGACCATACAATGAGCAGTTCTTC
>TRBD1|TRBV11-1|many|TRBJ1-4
CASSTIGGQGEATNEKLFF
TGTGCCAGCAGCACGATCGGAGGACAGGGGGAGGCAACTAATGAAAAACTGTTTTTT
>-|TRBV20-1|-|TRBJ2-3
CSARSSGVDTQYF
TGCAGTGCTAGATCTTCGGGGGTAGATACGCAGTATTTT
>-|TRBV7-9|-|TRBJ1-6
CASSLDTFQAPLHF
TGTGCCAGCAGCTTAGACACTTTTCAAGCACCCCTCCACTTT
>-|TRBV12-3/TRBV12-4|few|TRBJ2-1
CASSLAQGGYNEQFF
TGTGCCAGCAGTTTAGCCCAGGGGGGTTACAATGAGCAGTTCTTC
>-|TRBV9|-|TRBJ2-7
CASSASEGGTGEQYF
TGTGCCAGCAGCGCCTCGGAGGGGGGAACGGGGGAGCAGTACTTC
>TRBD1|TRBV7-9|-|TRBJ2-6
CASSTGDRGSGANVLTF
TGTGCCAGCAGCACTGGGGACAGGGGTTCTGGGGCCAACGTCCTGACTTTC
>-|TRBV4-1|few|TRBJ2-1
CASSQGLRFEQFF
TGCGCCAGCAGCCAAGGTTTACGATTTGAGCAGTTCTTC
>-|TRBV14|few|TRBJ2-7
CASSQSWDYEQYF
TGTGCCAGCAGCCAGTCCTGGGACTACGAGCAGTACTTC
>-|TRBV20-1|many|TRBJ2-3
CSAEAAGAGDTQYF
TGCAGTGCTGAAGCGGCGGGGGCCGGGGATACGCAGTATTTT
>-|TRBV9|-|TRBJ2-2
CASSVEVCCQQNTGELFF
TGTGCCAGCAGCGTAGAAGTATGTTGTCAACAAAACACCGGGGAGCTGTTTTTT